Below, one T cell receptor (beta chain) is given with its context. This CDR3 comprises 16 residues. V shed 4 bases and J shed 2 bases, with 18 bases lying between them. Germline lookup yields CDR1 MGHRA and CDR2 YSYEKL. The sample comes from a study of blood T cell repertoires in COVID-19. Study background: The origin of the acute and convalescent COVID-19 samples was the United States, Italy and Spain.

Libraries were prepared by immunoSEQ multiplex PCR; TCRdb keeps only in-frame clonotypes and omits some of them. The table shows a few hundred thousand clones, with approximately 89% occurring only once. J is TRBJ2-7 and V is TRBV4-1; tentative D call: TRBD1 (6 bases). The sample was PBMCs or T cells enriched from blood (not recorded which). The receptor was isolated from a woman aged 25 to 45 who had recovered from COVID-19. CDR3: CASSPPPGHSAYEQYF. CDR3 bases: TGCGCCAGCAGCCCACCCCCGGGACACAGCGCCTACGAGCAGTACTTC.